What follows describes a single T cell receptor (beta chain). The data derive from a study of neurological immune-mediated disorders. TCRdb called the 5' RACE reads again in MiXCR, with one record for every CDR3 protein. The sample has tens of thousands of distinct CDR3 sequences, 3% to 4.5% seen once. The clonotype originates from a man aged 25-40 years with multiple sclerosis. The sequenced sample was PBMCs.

The CDR3 DNA follows: TGTGCCAGCAGCCGGGGGACATTGTTTAGATCCTACAATGAGCAGTTCTTC. Protein product: CASSRGTLFRSYNEQFF. The V and J genes are TRBV14 and TRBJ2-1, with TRBD1 as a possible D gene (6 bases). The CDR3 consists of 17 residues. V lost 4 bases and J lost 1, with 17 bases in between. Germline CDR1 and CDR2: SGHDN and FVKESK.